The 15 T cell receptor beta chains below were found in one sample sequenced in a study of blood T cell repertoires in COVID-19. Measured with immunoSEQ multiplex PCR; TCRdb has only the in-frame clones, and not every one. The table lists about 120,000 clones, about four fifths of them singletons. The sequenced sample was peripheral blood. These receptors came from a human donor in a cohort sampled during active COVID-19.

V gene TRBV20-1 combines with J gene TRBJ1-2; 7 nucleotides agree with TRBD1. CDR1 is DFQATT and CDR2 is SNEGSKA in the germline V gene (reference sequence). The CDR3 is 11 amino acids. The CDR3 region has the DNA TGCAGAACAGGGGACACTTATGGCTACACCTTC. Translation gives CRTGDTYGYTF.

This chain uses TRBV20-1 with TRBJ1-2; D remains unclear. The V end lost 3 bases, the J end lost 7 bases, and 9 bases lay between the germline ends. The CDR3 consists of 11 residues. Germline loops: CDR1 DFQATT, CDR2 SNEGSKA (reference sequence). CDR3 region: CSARDLGGYTF. CDR3 DNA: TGCAGTGCTAGGGACTTGGGTGGCTACACCTTC.

This sequence joins TRBV7-3 and TRBJ2-2; TRBD1 matches 8 bases. V shed 5 bases, J shed 6 bases, and the junction held 11 bases outside the gene matches. The CDR3 runs 16 residues. CDR1 and CDR2 from the germline V gene are SGHTA and FQGTGA. CDR3 DNA: TGTGCCAGCAGCCAAAATCCACAGGGGGTGGCCGGGGAGCTGTTTTTT. This encodes CASSQNPQGVAGELFF.

The chain employs TRBV23-1 and TRBJ2-7; a weak D match, TRBD2 (5 bases). TRBV23-1 qualifies as an ORF whose function is uncertain. V was shortened by 5 bases and J by 5 bases, with 19 bases between the two germline ends. The CDR3 is made up of 15 amino acids. DNA of the CDR3: TGCGCCAGCAGTAAGCAGAGGGTAATTCTTAACGAGCAGTACTTC. Its protein is CASSKQRVILNEQYF.

The CDR3 reads CASSFRLQGGRYGYTF. CDR3 in DNA: TGTGCCAGCAGTTTTAGGTTGCAGGGTGGAAGGTATGGCTACACCTTC. V usage is TRBV28 and J usage is TRBJ1-2; possibly TRBD1 for D (5 bases). Germline V gene data show CDR1 as MDHEN and CDR2 as SYDVKM. Between the trimmed V and J ends, which lost 3 bases and 5 bases, there was a span of 19 bases. The CDR3 sequence is 16 residues long.

The chain uses TRBV3-1 (or the pseudogene TRBV3-2) and TRBJ1-1, with 10 bases fitting TRBD1. V lost 7 bases and J lost 5; bases outside the gene matches: 4. Looked up from germline, CDR1 is LGHDT and CDR2 is YNNKEL (reference sequence). The CDR3 spans 13 residues. The CDR3 sequence is CASNPGQGTEAFF. CDR3 bases: TGTGCCAGCAACCCGGGACAGGGGACTGAAGCTTTCTTT.

A few counts support this clone. Other DNA sequences in the same sample also yield this CDR3. CDR3 amino acids: CASSSGELFF. For the CDR3, the DNA is TGTGCCAGCAGTTCTGGGGAGCTGTTTTTT. The chain couples TRBV12-3 or TRBV12-4 to TRBJ2-2, with unresolved D. Between the trimmed V and J ends, which lost 4 bases and 8 bases, there was a span of 2 bases. This CDR3 comprises 10 residues.

The chain couples TRBV14 to TRBJ2-5; possibly TRBD2 for D (5 bases). V was trimmed by 3 bases and J by 5 bases, leaving 13 bases between them. This CDR3 contains 14 residues. CDR1 and CDR2 from the germline V gene are SGHDN and FVKESK. The chain's CDR3 is CASSHGLPGETQYF. The DNA for the CDR3 is TGTGCCAGCAGCCATGGTCTCCCGGGGGAGACCCAGTACTTC.

This rearrangement joins TRBV6-6 to TRBJ2-7, with TRBD1 matching 7 bases. J lost 2 bases, V lost 3 bases, and 4 bases had no gene match. Per germline, CDR1 MNHNY and CDR2 SVGAGI (reference sequence). CDR3 size: 14 residues. The CDR3 region is CASSYRQGAYEQYF. The CDR3, as DNA: TGTGCCAGCAGTTATCGGCAGGGGGCCTACGAGCAGTACTTC.

The genes are TRBV6-6 and TRBJ2-1; D is ambiguous. The CDR3 has 10 amino acids. V gave up 6 bases and J gave up 5 bases, with 2 bases separating them. The V gene's germline CDR1 is MNHNY and CDR2 SVGAGI (reference sequence). The CDR3 sequence: CASSNNEQFF. DNA for the CDR3: TGTGCCAGCAGCAACAATGAGCAGTTCTTC.

This clone was recorded only once. The V gene is TRBV5-5, the J gene TRBJ2-6; D might be TRBD1 (6 bases). Germline V gene data show CDR1 as SGHKS and CDR2 as YYEKEE (reference sequence). This CDR3 has 14 amino acids. Trimming removed 6 bases at V and 4 bases at J, with 11 bases between. The chain's CDR3 is CASTQGGGANVLTF. The CDR3 DNA reads TGTGCCAGCACCCAAGGGGGAGGGGCCAACGTCCTGACTTTC.

The J gene is TRBJ1-2, the V gene TRBV30, with 7 bases matching TRBD1. Germline CDR1 reads GTSNPN; CDR2 reads SVGIG (reference sequence). The CDR3 contains 12 residues. V dropped 0 bases and J dropped 5; count of bases not matched to a gene: 0. For the CDR3, the DNA is TGTGCCTGGAGTGTACAGGGGTATGGCTACACCTTC. Translated, it gives CAWSVQGYGYTF. Together with reference TRBV30 and TRBJ1-2, the CDR3 gives the full variable domain: SQTIHQWPATLVQPVGSPLSLECTVEGTSNPNLYWYRQAAGRGLQLLFYSVGIGQISSEVPQNLSASRPQDRQFILSSKKLLLSDSGFYLCAWSVQGYGYTFGSGTRLTVV.

The chain couples TRBV7-2 to TRBJ1-5; unclear D gene. Germline values: CDR1 SGHTA, CDR2 FQGNSA. CDR3 length: 16 residues. The ends were cut back, 5 bases at V and 0 bases at J, with 14 bases in the middle. The CDR3 protein is CASSGEAHYSNQPQHF. CDR3 bases: TGTGCCAGCAGCGGAGAGGCACACTATAGCAATCAGCCCCAGCATTTT.

The CDR3, as DNA: TGTGCCAGCAGTCCCGGGGGGTACGAGCAGTACTTC. It yields the protein CASSPGGYEQYF. The chain carries TRBV7-8 and TRBJ2-7; 7 nucleotides align to TRBD2. The trim removed 6 bases at V and 4 bases at J, leaving 3 bases unmatched. CDR1 is SGHVS, CDR2 FQNEAQ, per germline. The CDR3 extends over 12 amino acids.

This clone was detected only a few times. The chain carries TRBV7-2 and TRBJ2-7; 9 nucleotides match TRBD1. The CDR3 sequence is 14 residues long. J was trimmed by 4 bases and V by 2 bases; bases with no gene match: 3. Looked up from germline, CDR1 is SGHTA and CDR2 is FQGNSA. The CDR3 nucleotides are TGTGCCAGCAGCTTAACAGGGGGCACTTACGAGCAGTACTTC. As protein: CASSLTGGTYEQYF. Filled out from reference TRBV7-2 and TRBJ2-7, the complete variable domain reads GAGVSQSPSNKVTEKGKDVELRCDPISGHTALYWYRQSLGQGLEFLIYFQGNSAPDKSGLPSDRFSAERTGGSVSTLTIQRTQQEDSAVYLCASSLTGGTYEQYFGPGTRLTVT.